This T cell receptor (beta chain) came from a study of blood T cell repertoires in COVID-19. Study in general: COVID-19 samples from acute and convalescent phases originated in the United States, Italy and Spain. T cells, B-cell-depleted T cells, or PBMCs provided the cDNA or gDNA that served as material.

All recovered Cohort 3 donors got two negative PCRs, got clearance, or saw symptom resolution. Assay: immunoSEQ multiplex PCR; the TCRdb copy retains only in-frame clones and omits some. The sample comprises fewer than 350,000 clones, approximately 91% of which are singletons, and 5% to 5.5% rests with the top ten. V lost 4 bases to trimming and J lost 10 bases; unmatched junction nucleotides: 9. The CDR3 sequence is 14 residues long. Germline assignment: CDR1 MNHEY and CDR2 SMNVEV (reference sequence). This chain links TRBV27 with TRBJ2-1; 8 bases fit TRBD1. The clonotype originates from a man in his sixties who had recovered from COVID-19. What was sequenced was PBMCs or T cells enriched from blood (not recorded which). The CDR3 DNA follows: TGTGCCAGCAGTTCGTCCCGGGACAGGAAGGAGCAGTTCTTC. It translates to CASSSSRDRKEQFF.